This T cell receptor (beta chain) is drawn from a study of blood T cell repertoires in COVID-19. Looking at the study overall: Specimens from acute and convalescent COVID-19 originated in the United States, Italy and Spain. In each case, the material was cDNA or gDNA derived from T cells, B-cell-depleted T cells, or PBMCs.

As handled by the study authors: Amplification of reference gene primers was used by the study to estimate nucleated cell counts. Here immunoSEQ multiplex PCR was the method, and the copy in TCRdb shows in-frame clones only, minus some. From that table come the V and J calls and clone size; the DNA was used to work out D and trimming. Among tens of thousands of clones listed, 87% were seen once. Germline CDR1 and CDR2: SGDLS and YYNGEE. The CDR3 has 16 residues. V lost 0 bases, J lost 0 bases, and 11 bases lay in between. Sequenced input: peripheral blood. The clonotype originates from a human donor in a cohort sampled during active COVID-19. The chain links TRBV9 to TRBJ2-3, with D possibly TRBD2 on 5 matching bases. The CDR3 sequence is CASSVASSTSTDTQYF. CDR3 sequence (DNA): TGTGCCAGCAGCGTAGCTAGCAGCACTAGCACAGATACGCAGTATTTT.